This is a list of T cell receptor beta chains from one sample in a study of early T cells in non-severe SARS-CoV-2 infection. MiXCR, run by TCRdb on the 5' RACE reads, gives a single entry per CDR3 protein. This table holds tens of thousands of distinct CDR3 sequences, approximately 5.4% found once. Sequenced: whole blood. The receptors stem from an adult who was a healthcare worker with PCR-confirmed SARS-CoV-2 infection or an uninfected control (not recorded which). CDR3s include the opening cysteine and the closing phenylalanine or tryptophan. Fields, in order: D gene, clone size, V gene, J gene, CDR3 DNA, CDR3 protein. The D gene is left open where the match is weak. A row's size may be missing; if present it is once, few, many or a size class.

D gene: TRBD2; clone size: few; V gene: TRBV11-2; J gene: TRBJ2-3; CDR3 DNA: TGTGCCAGCAGCTTAGATCTAACTAGCGGAGTCACAGATACGCAGTATTTT; CDR3 protein: CASSLDLTSGVTDTQYF
D gene: TRBD1; clone size: NA; V gene: TRBV7-9; J gene: TRBJ2-3; CDR3 DNA: TGTGCCAGCAGCTACTCGCCGGGACAGGCTAAAGATACGCAGTATTTT; CDR3 protein: CASSYSPGQAKDTQYF
D gene: NA; clone size: many; V gene: TRBV5-4; J gene: TRBJ2-3; CDR3 DNA: TGTGCCAGCAGCATCACCACGGGGATCAAGACAGATACGCAGTATTTT; CDR3 protein: CASSITTGIKTDTQYF
D gene: TRBD2; clone size: many; V gene: TRBV20-1; J gene: TRBJ2-3; CDR3 DNA: TGCAGTGCTAGAGCGGGGGGAGGCACAGATACGCAGTATTTT; CDR3 protein: CSARAGGGTDTQYF
D gene: NA; clone size: many; V gene: TRBV28; J gene: TRBJ1-4; CDR3 DNA: TGTGCCAGCAATAGCAGGCAGGGTAATGAAAAACTGTTTTTT; CDR3 protein: CASNSRQGNEKLFF
D gene: NA; clone size: NA; V gene: TRBV7-9; J gene: TRBJ2-1; CDR3 DNA: TGTGCCAGCAGCTTAACCGCAGGGCATGAGCAGTTCTTC; CDR3 protein: CASSLTAGHEQFF
D gene: TRBD1; clone size: many; V gene: TRBV29-1; J gene: TRBJ1-1; CDR3 DNA: TGCAGCGAAAATGCGGGACAGACTGAAGCTTTCTTT; CDR3 protein: CSENAGQTEAFF
D gene: NA; clone size: NA; V gene: TRBV20-1; J gene: TRBJ2-7; CDR3 DNA: TGCAGTGCCAACGAGTTCCACGAGCAGTACTTC; CDR3 protein: CSANEFHEQYF
D gene: TRBD1; clone size: many; V gene: TRBV6-1; J gene: TRBJ2-7; CDR3 DNA: TGTGCCAGCAGTGAAGGGACAGGGGACGAGCAGTACTTC; CDR3 protein: CASSEGTGDEQYF
D gene: NA; clone size: many; V gene: TRBV28; J gene: TRBJ2-7; CDR3 DNA: TGTGCCAGCCAGTCTTCAGGGGAAAGCTCCTACGAGCAGTACTTC; CDR3 protein: CASQSSGESSYEQYF
D gene: NA; clone size: many; V gene: TRBV20-1; J gene: TRBJ1-2; CDR3 DNA: TGCAGTGCTAAAGACGGGACGAATGGCTACACCTTC; CDR3 protein: CSAKDGTNGYTF
D gene: NA; clone size: few; V gene: TRBV5-6; J gene: TRBJ2-5; CDR3 DNA: TGTGCCAGCAGCTTGACGGGAAGCCAAGAGACCCAGTACTTC; CDR3 protein: CASSLTGSQETQYF
D gene: NA; clone size: many; V gene: TRBV6-6; J gene: TRBJ1-6; CDR3 DNA: TGTGCCAGCAGTCAAACTCGAAATTCACCCCTCCACTTT; CDR3 protein: CASSQTRNSPLHF
D gene: TRBD2; clone size: many; V gene: TRBV7-9; J gene: TRBJ2-1; CDR3 DNA: TGTGCCAGCAGCTTACTGCCCGGACTAGCGGGACCAACGGGCAATGAGCAGTTCTTC; CDR3 protein: CASSLLPGLAGPTGNEQFF
D gene: TRBD2; clone size: NA; V gene: TRBV4-3; J gene: TRBJ2-1; CDR3 DNA: TGCGCCAGCAGCCAAGAAACGGCTAGCGGGAGTGGGTACAATGAGCAGTTCTTC; CDR3 protein: CASSQETASGSGYNEQFF
D gene: NA; clone size: many; V gene: TRBV20-1; J gene: TRBJ1-4; CDR3 DNA: TGCAGTGCTAGAGGTGATGGGGGCAGCGGTGAAAAACTGTTTTTT; CDR3 protein: CSARGDGGSGEKLFF
D gene: TRBD1; clone size: many; V gene: TRBV15; J gene: TRBJ1-5; CDR3 DNA: TGTGCCACCAGCAGACCGGGACAGGGTGAATATCAGCCCCAGCATTTT; CDR3 protein: CATSRPGQGEYQPQHF
D gene: TRBD2; clone size: few; V gene: TRBV4-3; J gene: TRBJ2-1; CDR3 DNA: TGCGCCAGCAGCCATGTCCCGACTAGCGGGAGTGGTGAGCAGTTCTTC; CDR3 protein: CASSHVPTSGSGEQFF
D gene: NA; clone size: NA; V gene: TRBV29-1; J gene: TRBJ2-5; CDR3 DNA: TGCAGCGTAGTGGGGGCCGGTAGTCAGACCCAGTACTTC; CDR3 protein: CSVVGAGSQTQYF
D gene: NA; clone size: many; V gene: TRBV6-1; J gene: TRBJ2-4; CDR3 DNA: TGTGCCAGCAGAGTCCTAGCCAAAAACATTCAGTACTTC; CDR3 protein: CASRVLAKNIQYF
D gene: TRBD2; clone size: many; V gene: TRBV18; J gene: TRBJ2-1; CDR3 DNA: TGTGCCAGCTCACCCCCCGGGGGACTAGCGGGAGGAAGCTCCTACAATGAGCAGTTCTTC; CDR3 protein: CASSPPGGLAGGSSYNEQFF
D gene: TRBD1; clone size: many; V gene: TRBV27; J gene: TRBJ1-5; CDR3 DNA: TGTGCCAGCAGCCCCCGGGACAGGGGGCCTCGCAATCAGCCCCAGCATTTT; CDR3 protein: CASSPRDRGPRNQPQHF
D gene: NA; clone size: NA; V gene: TRBV27; J gene: TRBJ2-7; CDR3 DNA: TGTGCCAGCAGTGGATGGGGTCCTGAGCAGTACTTC; CDR3 protein: CASSGWGPEQYF
D gene: TRBD1; clone size: many; V gene: TRBV6-1; J gene: TRBJ1-4; CDR3 DNA: TGTGCCAGCAGTGTCCGGGACAGGGAGTACGAAAAACTGTTTTTT; CDR3 protein: CASSVRDREYEKLFF
D gene: NA; clone size: NA; V gene: TRBV12-3/TRBV12-4; J gene: TRBJ1-2; CDR3 DNA: TGTGCCAGCAGTTCTGACAGCTATGGCTACACCTTC; CDR3 protein: CASSSDSYGYTF
D gene: TRBD1; clone size: many; V gene: TRBV7-9; J gene: TRBJ2-7; CDR3 DNA: TGTGCCAGCAGCGCTCCGGGACAGGGTGCCTACGAGCAGTACTTC; CDR3 protein: CASSAPGQGAYEQYF
D gene: NA; clone size: many; V gene: TRBV10-1; J gene: TRBJ2-2; CDR3 DNA: TGCGCCAGCAGTGAGTCCCCGGAGGGTCGGCTGTTTTTT; CDR3 protein: CASSESPEGRLFF
D gene: TRBD2; clone size: NA; V gene: TRBV5-1; J gene: TRBJ2-3; CDR3 DNA: TGCGCCAGCAAGCCTGCGCGGGAGTCAGATACGCAGTATTTT; CDR3 protein: CASKPARESDTQYF
D gene: NA; clone size: few; V gene: TRBV29-1; J gene: TRBJ1-5; CDR3 DNA: TGCAGCGTCCAAGACAGGTACAATCAGCCCCAGCATTTT; CDR3 protein: CSVQDRYNQPQHF
D gene: NA; clone size: many; V gene: TRBV28; J gene: TRBJ1-2; CDR3 DNA: TGTGCCAGCAGAACCCCTTACAGGGACTATGGCTACACCTTC; CDR3 protein: CASRTPYRDYGYTF
D gene: TRBD1; clone size: few; V gene: TRBV5-1; J gene: TRBJ1-6; CDR3 DNA: TGCGCCAGCAGCCTGACAGGGCAGGATAATTCACCCCTCCACTTT; CDR3 protein: CASSLTGQDNSPLHF
D gene: TRBD2; clone size: many; V gene: TRBV11-2; J gene: TRBJ2-1; CDR3 DNA: TGTGCCAGCAGCTTAGATATGGGACTAGCGGAGGGTCTAGTGCAGTTCTTC; CDR3 protein: CASSLDMGLAEGLVQFF
D gene: TRBD2; clone size: many; V gene: TRBV9; J gene: TRBJ2-7; CDR3 DNA: TGTGCCAGCAGCCCCATTGGGACTAGCGGGGGAGAGCAGTACTTC; CDR3 protein: CASSPIGTSGGEQYF
D gene: NA; clone size: many; V gene: TRBV5-4; J gene: TRBJ2-1; CDR3 DNA: TGTGCCAGCAGGACAGACGGAAACAATGAGCAGTTCTTC; CDR3 protein: CASRTDGNNEQFF
D gene: NA; clone size: many; V gene: TRBV12-3/TRBV12-4; J gene: TRBJ1-1; CDR3 DNA: TGTGCCAGCAGTTTATTCGGGCAGGGCACTGAAGCTTTCTTT; CDR3 protein: CASSLFGQGTEAFF
D gene: TRBD2; clone size: few; V gene: TRBV23-1; J gene: TRBJ2-4; CDR3 DNA: TGCGCCAGCAGTCAGACTAGCGGTTCACTAGCCAAAAACATTCAGTACTTC; CDR3 protein: CASSQTSGSLAKNIQYF
D gene: NA; clone size: many; V gene: TRBV3-1; J gene: TRBJ2-7; CDR3 DNA: TGTGCCAGCAGCCAATCGGGCCCTACCGAGCAGTACTTC; CDR3 protein: CASSQSGPTEQYF